This passage covers 30 T cell receptor beta chains from one sample sequenced in a study of T cells in Graves' hyperthyroidism and ophthalmopathy. Using RNA transcripts as the source, TCR beta CDR3 regions were amplified. TCR CDR3 underwent first-round RT-PCR with the HTBI primer set. TCRdb independently ran MiXCR on the multiplex PCR reads; one entry per CDR3 protein. The table lists almost 350,000 distinct CDR3 sequences, less than 20% of them singletons. The sample comprised blood. The receptor source for this set is a woman in her 40s with Graves' ophthalmopathy.

This clonotype came up many times. The chain carries TRBV28 and TRBJ1-2; D is uncertain. Germline V lookup: CDR1 MDHEN, CDR2 SYDVKM. CDR3 length: 13 residues. V was trimmed by 2 bases and J by 4 bases, leaving 8 bases between them. CDR3: CASSLGPLYGYTF. CDR3 nucleotide sequence: TGTGCCAGCAGTTTAGGCCCACTCTATGGCTACACCTTC.

This clonotype was detected ten times or more. V usage is TRBV6-5 and J usage is TRBJ2-4; a possible D gene is TRBD2 (5 bases). V was shortened by 0 bases and J by 0 bases, with 18 bases between the two germline ends. There are 19 residues in the CDR3. Germline lookup yields CDR1 MNHEY and CDR2 SVGAGI. The CDR3: CASSYSGIARSIAKNIQYF. DNA of the CDR3: TGTGCCAGCAGTTACTCGGGGATAGCGCGATCTATAGCCAAAAACATTCAGTACTTC.

This clonotype was found many times. The chain links TRBV15 to TRBJ1-2; TRBD1 agrees at 8 bases. V lost 0 bases, J lost 2 bases, and 5 bases stayed unmatched. This CDR3 has 16 residues. In germline, CDR1 is LNHNV, CDR2 YYDKDF (reference sequence). The CDR3, as DNA: TGTGCCACCAGCAGAGAAGACAGGGGCGACAACTATGGCTACACCTTC. It translates to CATSREDRGDNYGYTF.

The table lists this clonotype with many counts. This chain connects TRBV30 to TRBJ2-5; D perhaps matches TRBD2 (6 bases). The CDR3 extends over 16 amino acids. With 0 bases removed from V and 3 bases from J, the gap between germline ends came to 17 bases. Germline lookup yields CDR1 GTSNPN and CDR2 SVGIG (reference sequence). The CDR3 loop is CAWSVPLAARKETQYF. The CDR3 region has the DNA TGTGCCTGGAGTGTACCACTAGCCGCCCGCAAAGAGACCCAGTACTTC.

This chain uses TRBV6-5 with TRBJ2-2, with 9 bases that match TRBD2. The CDR3 spans 16 residues. Per the germline V gene, CDR1 is MNHEY and CDR2 is SVGAGI. The junction had 4 bases not matched to a gene; V was cut back by 2 bases and J by 3 bases. This CDR3 is CASSYAGGPDTGELFF. The CDR3 coding sequence is TGTGCCAGCAGTTACGCGGGGGGGCCAGACACCGGGGAGCTGTTTTTT.

This clonotype was recorded at least ten times. V and J are TRBV28 and TRBJ1-1; 12 nucleotides match TRBD1. This CDR3 region has 15 residues. Per the germline V gene, CDR1 is MDHEN and CDR2 is SYDVKM. Trimming cost V 6 bases and J 8 bases; bases outside gene matches: 10. CDR3 DNA sequence: TGTGCCAGCAGCGGCTCGGGACAGGGGGCGGGCGAAGCTTTCTTT. Residues: CASSGSGQGAGEAFF.

This clonotype was seen only once. The genes are TRBV27 and TRBJ1-1; the match to TRBD1 covers 10 bases. The V gene end was trimmed by 11 bases and the J gene end by 4 bases; junction bases not matched to a gene: 16. CDR1 and CDR2 from the germline V gene are MNHEY and SMNVEV (reference sequence). This CDR3 is 16 amino acids long. The CDR3 coding sequence is TGTGCCGGCCGCCGGACAGGGGGAAGGGGGGTCACTGAAGCTTTCTTT. This codes for CAGRRTGGRGVTEAFF.

Comments on this clonotype: One junction end does not reproduce the germline sequence, and a read error may be involved. This chain joins TRBV6-2 or TRBV6-3 and TRBJ1-5, with TRBD1 matching 9 bases. The CDR3 runs 16 residues. Germline V CDR1 and CDR2: MNHEY, SVGEGT. CDR3 in DNA: TGTGCCAGCGGAAGGACAGGGGATGGAAGCAATCAGCCCCAGCCTTTT. It specifies CASGRTGDGSNQPQPF.

This clonotype was seen at least ten times. The chain couples TRBV6-1 to TRBJ2-2, with 10 bases identical to TRBD1. Germline V gives CDR1 MNHNS, CDR2 SASEGT. The CDR3 is 16 amino acids. The V segment lost 6 bases and the J segment 3 bases; nucleotides outside the gene matches: 7. CDR3 region: CASRKTGGVDTGELFF. CDR3 bases: TGTGCCAGCAGAAAGACAGGGGGCGTAGACACCGGGGAGCTGTTTTTT.

This clonotype was recorded many times. The gene calls are TRBV6-2 or TRBV6-3 and TRBJ1-5; unclear D gene. V gave up 2 bases and J gave up 5 bases, with 13 bases separating them. Germline CDR1 is MNHEY and CDR2 is SVGEGT. The CDR3 spans 15 residues. CDR3 region: CASSYPQAVDQPQHF. In DNA form, the CDR3 reads TGTGCCAGCAGTTACCCCCAGGCAGTAGATCAGCCCCAGCATTTT.

The gene calls are TRBV20-1 and TRBJ1-2; D ambiguous. CDR3 length equals 13 residues. Trimming shortened V by 7 bases and J by 0 bases, and 12 bases separated the two germline ends. Germline V gives CDR1 DFQATT, CDR2 SNEGSKA (reference sequence). The CDR3 spells CSVQNQANYGYTF. DNA for the CDR3: TGCAGTGTTCAAAACCAGGCTAACTATGGCTACACCTTC.

This chain links TRBV7-8 with TRBJ2-7, with 7 bases identical to TRBD1. The V gene's germline CDR1 is SGHVS and CDR2 FQNEAQ. The CDR3 runs 16 residues. V lost 4 bases, J lost 10 bases, and 19 bases stayed unmatched. The CDR3 DNA follows: TGTGCCAGCAGCTCCCCCGTGACAGGGTCCGGCTACCAACAGTACTTC. It specifies CASSSPVTGSGYQQYF.

This clonotype was detected ten times or more. The gene calls are TRBV7-9 and TRBJ2-5; 11 bases agree with TRBD2. This CDR3 comprises 16 residues. In germline, CDR1 is SEHNR, CDR2 FQNEAQ (reference sequence). V was pared by 5 bases and J by 5 bases, with 10 bases of the junction left unmatched. The chain's CDR3 is CASSPRLAGLGETQYF. The CDR3 DNA reads TGTGCCAGCAGCCCGAGACTAGCGGGATTGGGGGAGACCCAGTACTTC.

This clonotype was seen only a few times. V usage is TRBV28 and J usage is TRBJ1-6; TRBD1 aligns across 9 bases. This CDR3 contains 15 residues. Germline lookup yields CDR1 MDHEN and CDR2 SYDVKM. With 6 bases clipped from V and 7 bases from J, the junction kept 7 bases outside the gene matches. The CDR3 nucleotides are TGTGCCAGCAGCCCTCTGACAGGGGGAAATTCACCCCTCCACTTT. Residues: CASSPLTGGNSPLHF.

This clonotype has at least ten counts. The V gene is TRBV3-1, the J gene TRBJ1-5; D uncertain. This CDR3 spans 14 amino acids. The germline CDR1 and CDR2 sequences are LGHDT and YNNKEL (reference sequence). V was cut by 1 base and J by 4 bases, with 8 bases left in between. The CDR3 DNA follows: TGTGCCAGCAGCCAAGCCATCCAGAATCAGCCCCAGCATTTT. Its translation: CASSQAIQNQPQHF.

This clonotype was observed once. The chain couples TRBV28 to TRBJ2-5; D is possibly TRBD2 (5 bases). The CDR3 has 12 residues. The germline V gene encodes CDR1 MDHEN and CDR2 SYDVKM. The V gene lost 6 bases and the J gene lost 3 bases, with 8 bases spanning the gap. CDR3 sequence: CASRPGKETQYF. The CDR3 DNA follows: TGTGCCAGCAGACCGGGGAAAGAGACCCAGTACTTC.

V gene TRBV24-1 combines with J gene TRBJ2-7; 10 nucleotides agree with TRBD1. This CDR3 has 16 residues. V lost 4 bases and J lost 0; bases outside the gene matches: 5. Germline loops: CDR1 KGHDR, CDR2 SFDVKD. As DNA, the CDR3 is TGTGCCACCAGTGACCCGGGGACAGGGGCCTCCTACGAGCAGTACTTC. It encodes CATSDPGTGASYEQYF.

Many counts were recorded for this clonotype. The chain couples TRBV28 to TRBJ1-2, with D unresolved. Germline values: CDR1 MDHEN, CDR2 SYDVKM. The CDR3 is made up of 17 amino acids. V was shortened by 2 bases and J by 0 bases, with 16 bases between the two germline ends. As DNA, the CDR3 is TGTGCCAGCAGTTTACTGATGACGGACCGAGCTAACTATGGCTACACCTTC. Translation: CASSLLMTDRANYGYTF.

This clonotype has a count of ten or more. This chain uses TRBV28 with TRBJ1-3; perhaps TRBD1 as D (5 bases). Germline CDR1 and CDR2: MDHEN and SYDVKM. This CDR3 contains 13 residues. Trimming took off 7 bases at V and 4 bases at J, with 11 bases between the two ends. This chain's CDR3 is CASNTGLGNTIYF. In DNA, the CDR3 is TGTGCCAGCAATACAGGTTTGGGAAACACCATATATTTT.

V gene TRBV6-1 combines with J gene TRBJ2-5, with D unresolved. The CDR3 consists of 14 residues. Germline V gene data show CDR1 as MNHNS and CDR2 as SASEGT. The V end was cut by 7 bases, the J end by 1 base, with 13 bases between. The CDR3 region has the DNA TGTGCCAGCACCCCCTCTAGGGCCCAAGAGACCCAGTACTTC. It codes for CASTPSRAQETQYF.

This clonotype was observed many times. The rearrangement uses TRBV7-2 and TRBJ2-5; weak D call: TRBD2 (6 bases). This CDR3 is built from 16 residues. Germline CDR1 reads SGHTA; CDR2 reads FQGNSA. Between the trimmed V and J ends, which lost 1 base and 8 bases, there was a span of 20 bases. In DNA form, the CDR3 reads TGTGCCAGCAGCTTAGTAGCCCTACCCCCCGGGAGTACCCAGTACTTC. This translates into CASSLVALPPGSTQYF. The variable domain in full, with the rest retrieved from reference TRBV7-2 and TRBJ2-5, is GAGVSQSPSNKVTEKGKDVELRCDPISGHTALYWYRQSLGQGLEFLIYFQGNSAPDKSGLPSDRFSAERTGGSVSTLTIQRTQQEDSAVYLCASSLVALPPGSTQYFGPGTRLLVL.

This clonotype was detected ten times or more. This rearrangement joins TRBV19 to TRBJ1-2; possibly TRBD1 for D (6 bases). Per the germline V gene, CDR1 is LNHDA and CDR2 is SQIVND (reference sequence). There are 14 residues in the CDR3. The ends were cut back, 0 bases at V and 4 bases at J, with 9 bases in the middle. In nucleotides, the CDR3 is TGTGCCAGTAGTATAGACCGGGACACCTATGGCTACACCTTC. The encoded protein is CASSIDRDTYGYTF.

The gene calls are TRBV5-1 and TRBJ2-6; no definite D call. The germline gives CDR1 SGHRS, CDR2 YFSETQ. This CDR3 contains 15 residues. The V end was cut by 0 bases, the J end by 2 bases, with 6 bases between. The CDR3 protein is CASSLVAAGANVLTF. DNA of the CDR3: TGCGCCAGCAGCTTGGTGGCCGCTGGGGCCAACGTCCTGACTTTC.

CDR3 DNA: TGTGCCAGCAGACCACAGGGGGCCGCCTCCTACGAGCAGTACTTC. Amino acids: CASRPQGAASYEQYF. The chain combines TRBV12-3 or TRBV12-4 with TRBJ2-7; 9 bases are a match to TRBD1. This CDR3 is 15 amino acids long. The V segment lost 6 bases and the J segment 0 bases; nucleotides outside the gene matches: 6.

Concerning this clonotype itself: This could be a read error, since a much larger clone is one nucleotide away. The rearrangement links TRBV20-1 to TRBJ1-1; tentative D call: TRBD1 (5 bases). With 6 bases removed from V and 3 bases from J, the gap between germline ends came to 17 bases. Germline CDR1 reads DFQATT; CDR2 reads SNEGSKA (reference sequence). This CDR3 is 14 amino acids long. The CDR3 region has the DNA TGCAGTGCGGCCGCGGGGGGATTCGACACTGAAGCTTTCTTT. Translation gives CSAAAGGFDTEAFF.

This clonotype was recorded many times. The chain combines TRBV5-1 with TRBJ2-5; 8 bases match TRBD2. From germline, CDR1 is SGHRS and CDR2 YFSETQ. Unmatched junction bases numbered 5, after V lost 4 bases and J lost 0 bases. The CDR3 spans 15 residues. CDR3: CASSRAGAHQETQYF. In nucleotides, the CDR3 is TGCGCCAGCAGCCGAGCGGGAGCGCACCAAGAGACCCAGTACTTC.

This clonotype was seen a handful of times. The chain employs TRBV27 and TRBJ1-2; 7 bases match TRBD1. CDR3 size: 13 residues. CDR1 is MNHEY and CDR2 is SMNVEV in the germline V gene (reference sequence). The V segment lost 4 bases and the J segment 8 bases; nucleotides outside the gene matches: 7. CDR3 sequence: CASSSGQFRGYTF. Written as DNA, the CDR3 is TGTGCCAGCAGTTCGGGACAGTTCCGCGGCTACACCTTC.

The V gene is TRBV3-1, the J gene TRBJ2-7; TRBD2 aligns across 8 bases. V lost 1 base, J lost 2 bases, and 4 bases stayed unmatched. Germline CDR1 and CDR2: LGHDT and YNNKEL (reference sequence). CDR3 length: 15 amino acids. The CDR3 DNA reads TGTGCCAGCAGCCAAGTTGGCGGGGGGACCTACGAGCAGTACTTC. It encodes CASSQVGGGTYEQYF.

Many counts were recorded for this clonotype. The chain recombines TRBV25-1 with TRBJ1-1; D possibly corresponds to TRBD1 (5 bases). Germline lookup yields CDR1 MGHDK and CDR2 SYGVNS. The CDR3 loop spans 13 amino acids. Trimming removed 7 bases from V and 4 bases from J, with 13 bases in between. CDR3 protein: CASNWGLGTEAFF. CDR3 DNA: TGTGCCAGCAATTGGGGGTTGGGCACTGAAGCTTTCTTT.

The chain employs TRBV7-2 and TRBJ2-5, with a weak D call TRBD2 (7 bases). The CDR3 length is 15 residues. The germline gives CDR1 SGHTA, CDR2 FQGNSA. V was shortened by 8 bases and J by 1 base, with 17 bases between the two germline ends. Here the CDR3 reads CASGSEGGLQETQYF. The CDR3, as DNA: TGTGCCAGCGGGTCAGAGGGGGGGCTCCAAGAGACCCAGTACTTC.